This T cell receptor beta chain was captured by sequencing in a study of blood T cell repertoires in COVID-19. Study as a whole: Acute and convalescent COVID-19 specimens originated in the United States, Italy and Spain. T cells, B-cell-depleted T cells, or PBMCs supplied cDNA or gDNA.

Per the original methods: Estimation of nucleated cell counts was performed using reference gene primer amplification. The data were produced by immunoSEQ multiplex PCR, yet TCRdb's version contains in-frame clones alone and is incomplete. D and trimming were read from the DNA, whereas the V and J calls and clone size are those reported in that table. The table shows some 200,000 clones, with roughly 80% occurring only once. V was clipped by 2 bases and J by 1 base, with 8 bases between them. Germline V gene data show CDR1 as MNHNY and CDR2 as SVGAGI (reference sequence). CDR3 length: 14 amino acids.

Sample: peripheral blood. The source of this sequence is a man aged 25-45 years with active or convalescent COVID-19. This sequence joins TRBV6-6 and TRBJ1-1; no reliable D call. The CDR3 DNA follows: TGTGCCAGCAGTTACGGAGTGGGGAACACTGAAGCTTTCTTT. Translating gives CASSYGVGNTEAFF.